Detailed here is one T cell receptor (beta chain). The target of this receptor is not known. No base quality information exists; no much larger clone differs at one position. These data come from a study of a mutant IDH1 vaccine in newly diagnosed glioma (dated by TCRdb to the early 2020s). Context from the whole study: Of the roughly 34 treated patients, 62.5% were male and 37.5% were female, and a mean age of roughly 40 years was recorded. Before enrollment, patients had received standard therapy of radiotherapy alone, temozolomide alone, or radiochemotherapy with temozolomide; most received the combination. For exploratory analyses, about two dozen treated patients had longitudinal TCRB deep sequencing done wherever samples were available. Peripheral blood was collected at six visits: V03 (baseline), V05, V07, V10, V12 and V13.

CDR1 SNHLY and CDR2 FYNNEI were looked up in the germline V gene. V loses 8 bases at its end and J loses 7 bases; junction bases beyond the gene matches: 9. The CDR3 holds 14 amino acids from the cysteine to the phenylalanine. Only the CDR3 portion is preserved as DNA: 42 bases, with reading frame beginning at the first base. Results and caveats for the whole study, not just this receptor: It was noted by the authors that analyses of patient blood samples could not be reproduced owing to sample limitations. Selection of PBMC samples for TCRB deep sequencing was based on availability. Vaccine-induced immune responses across multiple MHC alleles were detected in approximately 94% of patients. Pseudoprogression seemed to be unrelated to changes in the top peripheral T cell clonotypes found by TCRB sequencing.

The library was obtained by the immunoSEQ multiplex PCR assay. Following the manufacturer's protocol, the hsTCRB Kit was used to amplify rearranged TCR beta chain sequences. Sequencing of TCRB libraries was carried out on an Illumina MiSeq. As for the authors' bioinformatics: Demultiplexing, trimming and gene mapping were performed with the kit vendor's proprietary platform. TCRdb stores this immuneACCESS table with in-frame sequences only. Part of the clones is absent; in the studies checked, under half of the shortfall reflects unresolved V genes, and no reason is known for the rest. V and J calls and clone size are copied from that table; D and trimming were computed from the DNA. Here the sample has 60,000 to 75,000 clones; more than 70% occur a single time. The top ten clones comprise about 4.8% of the sample. This sample's time point label indicates: baseline, week 1 (first vaccination visit). Explained via the paper, the treatment or condition label denotes: pre-vaccination baseline after standard-of-care therapy. All donors had newly diagnosed IDH1-mutant astrocytomas of WHO grade 3 or 4 that showed loss of nuclear ATRX. The samples were drawn from NOA16, a multicentre, single-arm, open-label phase I trial in Germany that tested a mutant IDH1 peptide vaccine in humans for the first time. Visit V03 blood draws served as the baseline sample for immunogenicity testing. Genomic DNA for TCRB sequencing was isolated from EDTA blood with the DNeasy Blood and Tissue Kit.

Recombination joined TRBV2 with TRBJ2-1; 9 bases in the middle match TRBD2. This receptor was taken from a woman under 30 with glioma. Some clones in this sample may be carry-over from other donors' samples. The specimen was peripheral blood mononuclear cells (PBMCs), collected from a glioma patient treated with radiotherapy, temozolomide or both. CDR3 region: CASPTGLAGNEQFF. In nucleotide form, the sequence is TGTGCCAGCCCAACTGGGCTAGCGGGAAATGAGCAGTTCTTC.